Shown below are 27 T cell receptor beta chains from a single sample sequenced in a study of blood T cell repertoires in COVID-19. Data came from immunoSEQ multiplex PCR; TCRdb stores just in-frame clones and leaves some out. Among about 180,000 clones listed, roughly 77% were seen once. Input material: peripheral blood. The receptors come from an elderly woman with COVID-19, enrolled during active disease.

The chain combines TRBV18 with TRBJ2-1, with 7 nucleotides matching TRBD2. The CDR3 sequence is 15 residues long. V gave up 3 bases and J gave up 0 bases; unmatched junction bases: 2. Germline V lookup: CDR1 KGHSH, CDR2 LQKENI. CDR3 nucleotides: TGTGCCAGCTCACCCGGGACTACCTCCTACAATGAGCAGTTCTTC. Protein product: CASSPGTTSYNEQFF. The full variable domain, rest sourced from reference TRBV18 and TRBJ2-1, is NAGVMQNPRHLVRRRGQEARLRCSPMKGHSHVYWYRQLPEEGLKFMVYLQKENIIDESGMPKERFSAEFPKEGPSILRIQQVVRGDSAAYFCASSPGTTSYNEQFFGPGTRLTVL.

This chain links TRBV11-2 with TRBJ2-1; TRBD2 might be the D (6 bases). The V end lost 3 bases, the J end lost 2 bases, and 17 bases lay between the germline ends. The CDR3 is 17 residues long. CDR1 and CDR2 from the germline V gene are SGHAT and FQNNGV. This CDR3 reads CASSLHGGLPPYNEQFF. CDR3 DNA sequence: TGTGCCAGCAGCTTGCATGGGGGACTTCCCCCCTACAATGAGCAGTTCTTC.

Concerning this clone itself: Because the CDR3 is missing its conserved closing phenylalanine or tryptophan, this is likely a read error. Because the CDR3's place on the DNA is in doubt, the DNA is left out and the CDR3 is given as listed by TCRdb. V usage is TRBV3-1 (or the pseudogene TRBV3-2) and J usage is TRBJ2-7; the table's D call of TRBD2 was not tested on the DNA. The CDR3 comprises 11 residues, both ends counted. Germline CDR1 reads LGHDT; CDR2 reads YNNKEL (reference sequence). The CDR3 reads CASSQGLGLHL.

The CDR3 region has the DNA TGTGCCAGTAGCTTTGACAGGGTTTCCAATGAGCAGTTCTTC. It specifies CASSFDRVSNEQFF. The chain has TRBV19 and TRBJ2-1; 7 nucleotides align to TRBD1. Germline V CDR1 and CDR2: LNHDA, SQIVND (reference sequence). The CDR3 is 14 residues long. V dropped 6 bases and J dropped 6; count of bases not matched to a gene: 8.

This chain links TRBV19 with TRBJ2-1; 8 bases map to TRBD2. The CDR3 length is 16 residues. V lost 5 bases and J lost 0; bases outside the gene matches: 6. The germline V gene encodes CDR1 LNHDA and CDR2 SQIVND (reference sequence). The CDR3 coding sequence is TGTGCCAGTAGTCCGCGGGGGGCGTTCTCCTACAATGAGCAGTTCTTC. This translates into CASSPRGAFSYNEQFF.

This clone was seen once. This chain connects TRBV14 to TRBJ2-1, with 9 bases lining up with TRBD1. Trimming cost V 1 base and J 4 bases; bases outside gene matches: 5. This CDR3 comprises 16 residues. Germline V gene data show CDR1 as SGHDN and CDR2 as FVKESK. In DNA, the CDR3 is TGTGCCAGCAGCCAAGCCGGGACAGGGTGGTACAATGAGCAGTTCTTC. It codes for CASSQAGTGWYNEQFF. Supplemented by reference TRBV14 and TRBJ2-1, the full variable domain reads EAGVTQFPSHSVIEKGQTVTLRCDPISGHDNLYWYRRVMGKEIKFLLHFVKESKQDESGMPNNRFLAERTGGTYSTLKVQPAELEDSGVYFCASSQAGTGWYNEQFFGPGTRLTVL.

The chain combines TRBV5-1 with TRBJ2-1; 9 bases are shared with TRBD2. Trimming cost V 0 bases and J 6 bases; bases outside gene matches: 7. Germline CDR1 SGHRS, CDR2 YFSETQ. CDR3 length: 16 residues. The CDR3 loop is CASSLGGSGRTNEQFF. DNA for the CDR3: TGCGCCAGCAGCTTGGGTGGTAGCGGGAGAACCAATGAGCAGTTCTTC.

The chain recombines TRBV19 with TRBJ1-2; 9 bases match TRBD1. Germline V gene lookup returns CDR1 LNHDA and CDR2 SQIVND (reference sequence). The CDR3 length is 14 residues. Trimming removed 7 bases from V and 8 bases from J; junction bases left unmatched: 11. CDR3 sequence (DNA): TGTGCCAGTATTGGGACAGGGACTTATTACGGCTACACCTTC. Protein product: CASIGTGTYYGYTF. Using reference TRBV19 and TRBJ1-2 for the parts outside the CDR3, the full variable domain is DGGITQSPKYLFRKEGQNVTLSCEQNLNHDAMYWYRQDPGQGLRLIYYSQIVNDFQKGDIAEGYSVSREKKESFPLTVTSAQKNPTAFYLCASIGTGTYYGYTFGSGTRLTVV.

The chain's CDR3 is CASSPIESSGNTIYF. Written as DNA, the CDR3 is TGTGCCAGCTCACCCATCGAGTCTTCTGGAAACACCATATATTTT. The chain is built from TRBV18 and TRBJ1-3; D gene unclear. The CDR3 runs to 15 residues. CDR1 and CDR2 (germline): KGHSH, LQKENI. V was clipped by 3 bases and J by 1 base, with 10 bases between them.

The chain employs TRBV24-1 and TRBJ2-5; TRBD1 matches at 9 bases. J lost 0 bases, V lost 4 bases, and 8 bases had no gene match. Germline CDR1 and CDR2: KGHDR and SFDVKD. The CDR3 has 17 residues. CDR3 residues: CATSDPDRGRHQETQYF. The CDR3, as DNA: TGTGCCACCAGTGACCCGGACAGGGGCCGCCACCAAGAGACCCAGTACTTC.

The genes are TRBV3-1 (or the pseudogene TRBV3-2) and TRBJ2-3, with TRBD2 matching 12 bases. The CDR3 extends over 15 amino acids. Germline CDR1 and CDR2: LGHDT and YNNKEL (reference sequence). J gave up 5 bases and V 2 bases, and 2 bases lay outside the gene matches. This chain's CDR3 is CASSQRLAGVDTQYF. DNA for the CDR3: TGTGCCAGCAGCCAACGACTAGCGGGAGTAGATACGCAGTATTTT.

The chain links TRBV9 to TRBJ1-6; unclear D gene. Trimming left V 6 bases short and J 7 bases short, with 14 bases between. This CDR3 has 14 residues. Germline-derived CDR1 and CDR2 are SGDLS and YYNGEE. This CDR3 is CASTREAENSPLHF. Written as DNA, the CDR3 is TGTGCCAGCACGCGAGAGGCGGAGAATTCACCCCTCCACTTT. Full variable domain (remainder filled in from reference TRBV9 and TRBJ1-6): DSGVTQTPKHLITATGQRVTLRCSPRSGDLSVYWYQQSLDQGLQFLIQYYNGEERAKGNILERFSAQQFPDLHSELNLSSLELGDSALYFCASTREAENSPLHFGNGTRLTVT.

V is TRBV5-1 and J is TRBJ1-2; 8 bases align to TRBD1. Looked up from germline, CDR1 is SGHRS and CDR2 is YFSETQ. Unmatched junction bases numbered 9, after V lost 0 bases and J lost 8 bases. The CDR3 has 15 residues. For the CDR3, the DNA is TGCGCCAGCAGCTTGGTCCAACAGGGGGGAAAGGGCTACACCTTC. As protein: CASSLVQQGGKGYTF.

V is TRBV5-4 and J is TRBJ1-5; D uncertain. The CDR3 is made up of 13 amino acids. CDR1 SGHNT and CDR2 YYREEE come from the germline V gene (reference sequence). V was clipped by 4 bases and J by 5 bases, with 10 bases between them. CDR3 nucleotide sequence: TGTGCCAGCAGCCCCGCCCCGGATCAGCCCCAGCATTTT. It yields the protein CASSPAPDQPQHF.

The chain joins TRBV29-1 to TRBJ2-7; tentatively, D is TRBD1 (5 bases). Between the trimmed V and J ends, which lost 4 bases and 3 bases, there was a span of 13 bases. The CDR3 has 13 amino acids. From germline, CDR1 is SQVTM and CDR2 ANQGSEA. The CDR3 DNA follows: TGCAGCGTTGTTGGGGCTGGAAACTACGAGCAGTACTTC. Translation gives CSVVGAGNYEQYF.

This clone was observed a single time. The chain is built from TRBV5-1 and TRBJ2-3; possibly TRBD2 for D (5 bases). The CDR3 is made up of 13 amino acids. Trimming cost V 0 bases and J 4 bases, with 6 bases left between them. The germline CDR1 and CDR2 sequences are SGHRS and YFSETQ. This CDR3 reads CASSLEAADTQYF. CDR3 sequence (DNA): TGCGCCAGCAGCTTGGAAGCGGCAGATACGCAGTATTTT.

V usage is TRBV28 and J usage is TRBJ1-4; 7 bases are shared with TRBD1. The CDR3 is 16 residues long. Germline values: CDR1 MDHEN, CDR2 SYDVKM. Trimming took 3 bases from V and 0 from J; bases not matched to a gene: 4. CDR3 sequence: CASSLKGASTNEKLFF. CDR3 bases: TGTGCCAGCAGTTTGAAGGGGGCCTCAACTAATGAAAAACTGTTTTTT.

The CDR3 bases are TGTGCCAGCAGCCCCACAGGGCTCCAAGAGACCCAGTACTTC. Encoded protein: CASSPTGLQETQYF. The chain uses TRBV7-3 and TRBJ2-5; D possibly corresponds to TRBD1 (6 bases). CDR3 size: 14 residues. The germline gives CDR1 SGHTA, CDR2 FQGTGA. Trimming cost V 5 bases and J 1 base, with 11 bases left between them.

The chain couples TRBV28 to TRBJ2-1; TRBD2 matches 9 bases. The CDR3 is made up of 14 amino acids. CDR1 MDHEN and CDR2 SYDVKM come from the germline V gene. V trimming: 6 bases; J trimming: 7 bases; junction bases outside the gene matches: 7. The CDR3 loop reads CASSPIAGENEQFF. In DNA, the CDR3 is TGTGCCAGCAGCCCTATAGCGGGAGAGAATGAGCAGTTCTTC.

V is TRBV7-2 and J is TRBJ2-1, with D unclear. The germline V and J ends were trimmed by 1 base and 3 bases, with 7 bases remaining between them. The CDR3 loop spans 14 amino acids. Germline V gene data show CDR1 as SGHTA and CDR2 as FQGNSA. CDR3 in DNA: TGTGCCAGCAGCTTAGTTCCAGTCTACAATGAGCAGTTCTTC. This gives the protein CASSLVPVYNEQFF.

Concerning this clone: At one end, the junction sequence differs from germline, possibly due to a read error. The V gene is TRBV15, the J gene TRBJ2-7, with D tentatively TRBD2 (5 bases). CDR1 is LNHNV and CDR2 is YYDKDF in the germline V gene (reference sequence). The CDR3 length is 14 residues. The CDR3 bases are TGTGCCACCAGCGGAGAAGGTCTAGCCGGCGAGCAGTACTTC. Protein product: CATSGEGLAGEQYF.

The chain is built from TRBV7-2 and TRBJ2-7, with D perhaps TRBD2 (6 bases). The ends were cut back, 3 bases at V and 4 bases at J, with 10 bases in the middle. Germline V gives CDR1 SGHTA, CDR2 FQGNSA. This CDR3 contains 13 residues. CDR3 sequence: CASSLGLAYEQYF. The DNA of the CDR3 is TGTGCCAGCAGCTTGGGCCTAGCGTACGAGCAGTACTTC.

CDR3 protein: CASSAIGPGGLNEQFF. The CDR3 DNA is TGTGCCAGCAGCGCAATCGGTCCGGGGGGTCTCAATGAGCAGTTCTTC. V and J are TRBV7-3 and TRBJ2-1; 7 bases align to TRBD2. The CDR3 totals 16 residues. The V and J ends lost 5 bases and 6 bases, in that order; junction bases with no gene match: 13. Germline V gene lookup returns CDR1 SGHTA and CDR2 FQGTGA.

J is TRBJ2-5 and V is TRBV7-5; the table's D gene call, TRBD2, was not cross checked with the DNA. TRBV7-5 is described as a pseudogene. CDR3 length equals 11 residues. The CDR3, as DNA: TGTGCGTTGGGGGGAGGGGAGACCCAGTACTTC. Encoded protein: CALGGGETQYF.

The V call is TRBV28, the J call TRBJ2-3; 13 nucleotides align to TRBD2. CDR1 MDHEN and CDR2 SYDVKM come from the germline V gene. J was trimmed by 1 base and V by 5 bases; bases with no gene match: 12. The CDR3 is made up of 19 amino acids. CDR3 in DNA: TGTGCCAGCAGTGCAGGAGGACTAGCGGGAGTTTGGCGCACAGATACGCAGTATTTT. Amino acid sequence: CASSAGGLAGVWRTDTQYF.

The rearrangement links TRBV5-1 to TRBJ2-5; unclear D gene. With 3 bases removed from V and 5 bases from J, the gap between germline ends came to 11 bases. Germline lookup yields CDR1 SGHRS and CDR2 YFSETQ. The CDR3 is made up of 13 amino acids. CDR3 in amino acids: CASSSAPRETQYF. DNA for the CDR3: TGCGCCAGCAGCTCCGCCCCACGGGAGACCCAGTACTTC.

This sequence joins TRBV19 and TRBJ2-7; possible D gene TRBD1, 6 bases. The V and J ends lost 5 bases and 0 bases respectively, with 14 bases between them. From germline, CDR1 is LNHDA and CDR2 SQIVND (reference sequence). This CDR3 is built from 15 residues. CDR3 in DNA: TGTGCCAGTAGTCTAAGTGGGGGCCTCTCCTACGAGCAGTACTTC. Its protein is CASSLSGGLSYEQYF.